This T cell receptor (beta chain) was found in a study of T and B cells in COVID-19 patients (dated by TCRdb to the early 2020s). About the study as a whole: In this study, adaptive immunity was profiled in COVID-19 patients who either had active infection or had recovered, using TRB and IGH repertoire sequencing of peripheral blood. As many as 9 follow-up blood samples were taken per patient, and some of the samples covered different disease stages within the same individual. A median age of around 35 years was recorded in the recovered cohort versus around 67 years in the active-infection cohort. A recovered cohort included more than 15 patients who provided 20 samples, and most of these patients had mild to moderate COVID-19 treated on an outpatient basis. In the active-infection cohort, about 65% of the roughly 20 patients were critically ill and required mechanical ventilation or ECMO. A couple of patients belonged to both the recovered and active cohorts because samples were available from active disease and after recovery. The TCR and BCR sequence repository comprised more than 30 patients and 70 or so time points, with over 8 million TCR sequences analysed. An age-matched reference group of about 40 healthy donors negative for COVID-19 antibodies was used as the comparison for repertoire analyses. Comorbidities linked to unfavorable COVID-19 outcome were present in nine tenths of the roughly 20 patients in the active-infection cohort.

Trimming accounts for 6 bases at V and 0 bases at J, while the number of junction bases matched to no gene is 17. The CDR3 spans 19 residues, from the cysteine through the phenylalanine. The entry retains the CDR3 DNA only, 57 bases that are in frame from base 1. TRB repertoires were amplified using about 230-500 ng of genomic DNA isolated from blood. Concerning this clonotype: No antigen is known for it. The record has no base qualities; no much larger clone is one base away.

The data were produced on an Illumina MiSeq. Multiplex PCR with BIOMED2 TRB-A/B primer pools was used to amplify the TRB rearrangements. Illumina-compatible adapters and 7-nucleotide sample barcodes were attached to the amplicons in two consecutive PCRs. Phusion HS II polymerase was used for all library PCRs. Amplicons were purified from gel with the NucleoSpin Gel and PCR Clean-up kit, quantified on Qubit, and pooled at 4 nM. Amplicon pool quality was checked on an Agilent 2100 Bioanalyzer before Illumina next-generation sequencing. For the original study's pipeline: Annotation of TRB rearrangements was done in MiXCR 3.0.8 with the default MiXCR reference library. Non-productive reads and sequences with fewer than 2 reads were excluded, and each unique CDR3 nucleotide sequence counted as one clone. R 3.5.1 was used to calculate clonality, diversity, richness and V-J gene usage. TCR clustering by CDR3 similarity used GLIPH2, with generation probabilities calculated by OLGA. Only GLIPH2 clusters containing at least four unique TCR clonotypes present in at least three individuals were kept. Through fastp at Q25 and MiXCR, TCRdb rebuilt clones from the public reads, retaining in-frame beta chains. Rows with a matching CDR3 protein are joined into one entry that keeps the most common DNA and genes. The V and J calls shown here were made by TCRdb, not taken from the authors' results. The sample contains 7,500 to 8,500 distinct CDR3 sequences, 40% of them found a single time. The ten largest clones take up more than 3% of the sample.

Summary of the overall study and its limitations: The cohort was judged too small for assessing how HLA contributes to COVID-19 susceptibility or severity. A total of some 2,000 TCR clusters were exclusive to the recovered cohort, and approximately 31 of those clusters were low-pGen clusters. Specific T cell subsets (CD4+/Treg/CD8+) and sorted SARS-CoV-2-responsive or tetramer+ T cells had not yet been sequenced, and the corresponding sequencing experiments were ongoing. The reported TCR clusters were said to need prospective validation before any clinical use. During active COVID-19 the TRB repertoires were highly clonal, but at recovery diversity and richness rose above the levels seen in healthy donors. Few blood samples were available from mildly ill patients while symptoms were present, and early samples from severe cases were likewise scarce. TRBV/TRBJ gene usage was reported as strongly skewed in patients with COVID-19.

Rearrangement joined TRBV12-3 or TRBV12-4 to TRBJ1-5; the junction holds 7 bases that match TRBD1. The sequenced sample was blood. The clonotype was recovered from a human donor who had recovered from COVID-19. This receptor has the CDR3 CASSQGQGQGGYSNQPQHF. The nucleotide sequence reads TGTGCCAGCAGCCAAGGCCAGGGGCAGGGGGGTTATAGCAATCAGCCCCAGCATTTT.